This is a list of T cell receptor beta chains from one sample in a study of T cell repertoires in cytomegalovirus infection. For these receptors, no antigen is known. TCRdb called the reads again in MiXCR, with one record for every CDR3 protein. The sample lists around 58,000 distinct CDR3 sequences; roughly a fifth were seen once. Here the sequenced sample was CD8+ T cells from cultured PBMCs, taken from culture after CMV antigen stimulation. The receptors were gathered from a human donor in good health (CMV status not recorded). Some clones in this sample may be carry-over from other donors' samples. Each CDR3 is given with its conserved first and last residue. The D gene is left open where the match is weak. Clone size, where shown, is once, few, many, or a class for clones that have expanded.

TRBV7-2	-	-	TRBJ2-2	CASSLGGGLNTGELFF	TGTGCCAGCAGCTTAGGAGGCGGACTAAACACCGGGGAGCTGTTTTTT
TRBV12-3/TRBV12-4	few	-	TRBJ1-1	CASSLTVSEAFF	TGTGCCAGCAGCCTGACAGTCTCTGAAGCTTTCTTT
TRBV7-2	-	-	TRBJ1-1	CASSRWGEGTQYTEAFF	TGTGCCAGCAGCCGTTGGGGGGAGGGGACTCAATACACTGAAGCTTTCTTT
TRBV7-6	few	-	TRBJ2-7	CASSLGDRPSEQYF	TGTGCCAGCAGCTTAGGTGACAGGCCATCCGAGCAGTACTTC
TRBV7-9	few	-	TRBJ2-7	CASSPTGQGRMEQYF	TGTGCCAGCAGCCCGACGGGGCAGGGAAGGATGGAGCAGTACTTC
TRBV6-5	few	TRBD1	TRBJ1-5	CASSFTDRAQPQHF	TGTGCCAGCAGTTTCACGGACAGGGCTCAGCCCCAGCATTTT
TRBV7-2	few	-	TRBJ1-1	CASSHSGRMNTEAFF	TGTGCCAGCAGCCACTCGGGACGGATGAACACTGAAGCTTTCTTT
TRBV4-1	few	-	TRBJ2-5	CASSQAMAETQYF	TGCGCCAGCAGCCAAGCCATGGCAGAGACCCAGTACTTC
TRBV6-5	-	-	TRBJ1-5	CASSYGPGVQPQHF	TGTGCCAGCAGTTACGGTCCGGGGGTTCAGCCCCAGCATTTT
TRBV5-4	few	TRBD2	TRBJ2-3	CASSLRTSGRAKDTQYF	TGTGCCAGCAGCCTACGGACTAGCGGGCGGGCCAAAGATACGCAGTATTTT
TRBV6-1	-	TRBD2	TRBJ2-1	CASGDPSAGGGNEQFF	TGTGCCTCAGGGGACCCATCCGCGGGGGGAGGCAATGAGCAGTTCTTC
TRBV7-2	-	-	TRBJ1-6	CASSLGVRVGSPLHF	TGTGCCAGCAGCTTAGGGGTCAGGGTGGGATCACCCCTCCACTTT
TRBV7-9	few	TRBD2	TRBJ2-7	CASSLGTTSYEQYF	TGTGCCAGCAGCTTGGGGACTACTTCCTACGAGCAGTACTTC
TRBV7-9	-	-	TRBJ2-1	CASSLWGWPYNEQFF	TGTGCCAGCAGCTTATGGGGATGGCCCTACAATGAGCAGTTCTTC
TRBV19	-	-	TRBJ1-6	CASRRGYNSPLHF	TGTGCCAGTAGAAGGGGATATAATTCACCCCTCCACTTT
TRBV27	-	-	TRBJ2-6	CASSSGLSGANVLTF	TGTGCCAGCAGTTCAGGACTGTCGGGGGCCAACGTCCTGACTTTC
TRBV7-8	once	TRBD2	TRBJ2-3	CASSQASGSTDTQYF	TGTGCCAGCAGCCAAGCTAGCGGCAGCACAGATACGCAGTATTTT
TRBV7-2	few	TRBD2	TRBJ2-1	CASEAGRTYNEQFF	TGTGCCAGCGAAGCGGGGCGTACCTACAATGAGCAGTTCTTC
TRBV7-2	few	-	TRBJ1-3	CASSLRSGAYSGNTIYF	TGTGCCAGCAGCTTAAGGTCTGGGGCCTACTCTGGAAACACCATATATTTT
TRBV7-9	-	-	TRBJ2-3	CASSLADRMPDTQYF	TGTGCCAGCAGCTTAGCAGACAGGATGCCAGATACGCAGTATTTT
TRBV7-9	medium-sized	-	TRBJ1-1	CASSLAVPEAFF	TGTGCCAGCAGCTTAGCGGTACCGGAAGCTTTCTTT
TRBV28	few	-	TRBJ1-5	CASSGAGSWQPQHF	TGTGCCAGCAGTGGGGCCGGGTCCTGGCAGCCCCAGCATTTT
TRBV4-1	-	-	TRBJ1-5	CASSQADSYQPQHF	TGCGCCAGCAGCCAAGCTGACAGTTACCAGCCCCAGCATTTT
TRBV12-3/TRBV12-4	-	-	TRBJ1-4	CASTPGGAREKLFF	TGTGCCAGCACCCCCGGCGGGGCCCGGGAAAAACTGTTTTTT
TRBV7-3	few	-	TRBJ2-1	CASSLGGDEQFF	TGTGCCAGCAGCCTAGGGGGGGATGAGCAGTTCTTC
TRBV7-8	few	TRBD1	TRBJ1-5	CASSPDKGGQGSQPQHF	TGTGCCAGCAGCCCCGACAAGGGGGGACAGGGGAGTCAGCCCCAGCATTTT
TRBV7-2	-	TRBD1	TRBJ1-1	CASRPDRTLTEAFF	TGTGCCAGCAGGCCGGACAGGACGTTGACTGAAGCTTTCTTT
TRBV6-2/TRBV6-3	-	-	TRBJ1-2	CASSYSWTAPNYGYTF	TGTGCCAGCAGTTACTCCTGGACAGCGCCTAACTATGGCTACACCTTC